A selection of T cell receptor beta chains follows, all from one sample in a study of identical twins. From the 5' RACE reads, TCRdb called clonotypes with MiXCR, one entry per CDR3 protein. The sample has about 390,000 distinct CDR3 sequences; 9% to 10% are singletons. The sequenced sample was naive T cells sorted from blood. All receptors derive from a woman aged 45-60 years in good health. Both conserved end residues are part of each CDR3. A D gene is named only where the DNA matches it firmly. Clone size is given for some rows only: seen once, a few or many times, or a class if the clone is expanded.

few	TRBV27	TRBJ2-3	TRBD1	CASSFVQGANTQYF	TGTGCCAGCAGTTTTGTCCAGGGGGCTAATACGCAGTATTTT
-	TRBV6-5	TRBJ1-3	-	CASRRSSGNTIYF	TGTGCCAGCAGGAGGAGTTCAGGAAACACCATATATTTT
few	TRBV5-1	TRBJ2-2	-	CASSQPPGAGELFF	TGCGCCAGCAGCCAACCCCCGGGGGCCGGGGAGCTGTTTTTT
many	TRBV6-1	TRBJ1-4	-	CASSESQVATNEKLFF	TGTGCCAGCAGTGAATCACAGGTAGCAACTAATGAAAAACTGTTTTTT
-	TRBV27	TRBJ2-3	-	CASSSGTSWDTDTQYF	TGTGCCAGCAGTTCCGGGACTTCCTGGGACACAGATACGCAGTATTTT
many	TRBV3-1	TRBJ2-1	TRBD1	CASSQVRGQTYNEQFF	TGTGCCAGCAGCCAAGTTCGGGGACAGACCTACAATGAGCAGTTCTTC
few	TRBV5-1	TRBJ2-7	-	CASSSTTGGYEQYF	TGCGCCAGCAGCTCTACGACAGGAGGGTACGAGCAGTACTTC
many	TRBV7-3	TRBJ2-2	-	CASSLTVGELFF	TGTGCCAGCAGCTTAACGGTGGGGGAGCTGTTTTTT
-	TRBV27	TRBJ2-7	-	CASSSGTASYEQYF	TGTGCCAGCAGTAGCGGGACAGCTTCCTACGAGCAGTACTTC
-	TRBV7-9	TRBJ2-5	-	CASNKNSQETQYF	TGTGCCAGCAATAAGAACAGCCAAGAGACCCAGTACTTC
few	TRBV5-1	TRBJ2-5	TRBD1	CASSLAVFRDREPRKTQYF	TGCGCCAGCAGCTTGGCCGTTTTCCGGGACAGGGAGCCAAGAAAGACCCAGTACTTC
many	TRBV6-1	TRBJ1-4	-	CASSEIGTDEKLFF	TGTGCCAGCAGTGAAATAGGAACAGATGAAAAACTGTTTTTT
few	TRBV3-1	TRBJ2-3	TRBD1	CASSKRQGLGWTDTQYF	TGTGCCAGCAGCAAACGACAGGGGTTAGGTTGGACAGATACGCAGTATTTT
few	TRBV24-1	TRBJ2-3	TRBD2	CATSDWRLAGPRTQYF	TGTGCCACCAGTGATTGGCGCCTAGCGGGCCCAAGGACGCAGTATTTT
few	TRBV24-1	TRBJ1-5	-	CATSEVGLGQPQHF	TGTGCCACCAGTGAGGTGGGGTTGGGGCAGCCCCAGCATTTT
-	TRBV12-3/TRBV12-4	TRBJ2-5	-	CASSFSTFGETQYF	TGTGCCAGCAGTTTTTCCACTTTCGGAGAGACCCAGTACTTC
-	TRBV3-1	TRBJ2-7	TRBD2	CASSQDLAGGPREQYF	TGTGCCAGCAGCCAAGATCTAGCGGGAGGGCCGCGGGAGCAGTACTTC
many	TRBV6-5	TRBJ2-6	-	CASSYFDGANVLTF	TGTGCCAGCAGTTACTTTGACGGGGCCAACGTCCTGACTTTC
-	TRBV6-1	TRBJ2-2	-	CASSDAGELFF	TGTGCCAGCAGCGACGCGGGGGAGCTGTTTTTT
many	TRBV25-1	TRBJ2-3	-	CASSAGLVDTQYF	TGTGCCAGCAGTGCGGGACTCGTAGATACGCAGTATTTT
many	TRBV10-3	TRBJ2-1	-	CAISESIRSQFF	TGTGCCATCAGTGAGTCGATTCGGTCGCAGTTCTTC
-	TRBV7-9	TRBJ2-1	-	CASSSFLMSSYNEQFF	TGTGCCAGCAGCTCCTTCCTAATGAGCTCCTACAATGAGCAGTTCTTC
many	TRBV7-8	TRBJ2-2	-	CATFLQSNTGELFF	TGTGCCACTTTCCTACAGTCGAACACCGGGGAGCTGTTTTTT
-	TRBV7-8	TRBJ1-5	-	CASSLREGGNQPQHF	TGTGCCAGCAGCTTGAGGGAAGGGGGCAATCAGCCCCAGCATTTT
few	TRBV5-1	TRBJ2-5	-	CASSPPGAEETQYF	TGCGCCAGCAGCCCCCCCGGTGCCGAGGAGACCCAGTACTTC
many	TRBV11-2	TRBJ2-1	-	CATAGQRVGNEQFF	TGTGCCACCGCGGGCCAAAGGGTCGGCAATGAGCAGTTCTTC
-	TRBV5-1	TRBJ2-6	-	CASSLYSGANVLTF	TGCGCCAGCAGCTTGTACTCTGGGGCCAACGTCCTGACTTTC
few	TRBV12-3/TRBV12-4	TRBJ1-2	-	CASSPSSVYGYTF	TGTGCCAGCAGTCCCTCGAGCGTCTATGGCTACACCTTC
-	TRBV20-1	TRBJ2-3	-	CSARVTVADTQYF	TGCAGTGCTAGGGTGACCGTCGCAGATACGCAGTATTTT